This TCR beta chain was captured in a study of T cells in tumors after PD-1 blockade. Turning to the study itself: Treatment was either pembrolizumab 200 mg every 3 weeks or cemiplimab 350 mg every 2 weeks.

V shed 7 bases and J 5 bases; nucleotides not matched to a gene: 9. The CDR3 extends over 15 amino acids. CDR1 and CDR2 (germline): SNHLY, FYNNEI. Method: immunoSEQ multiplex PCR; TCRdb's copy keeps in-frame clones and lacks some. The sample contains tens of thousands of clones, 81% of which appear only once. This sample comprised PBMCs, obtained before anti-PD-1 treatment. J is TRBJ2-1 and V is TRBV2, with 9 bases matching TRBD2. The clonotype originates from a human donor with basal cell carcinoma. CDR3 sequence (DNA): TGTGCCAGCATTACAAGGCTAGCGGGGAACAATGAGCAGTTCTTC. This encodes CASITRLAGNNEQFF.